These T cell receptor beta chains were read from a single sample in a study of blood T cell repertoires in COVID-19. TCRdb's table, derived via immunoSEQ multiplex PCR, lists solely in-frame clones and lacks some. Altogether 80,000 to 95,000 clones are present, 70% to 85% being singletons, with the ten largest covering around 4%. The sample taken for sequencing was peripheral blood. The receptors were sampled from a woman between 50 and 59 years old with acute or convalescent COVID-19. CDR3s include the opening cysteine and the closing phenylalanine or tryptophan. A D gene is named only where the DNA matches it firmly. Size is stated for part of the rows, as once, few or many counts, or as a class when the clone is expanded.

d_call	v_call	j_call	clone_size	cdr3_aa	cdr3_nt
NA	TRBV6-5	TRBJ1-3	once	CASSYSMAVAGNTIYF	TGTGCCAGCAGTTACTCGATGGCCGTTGCTGGAAACACCATATATTTT
NA	TRBV30	TRBJ1-6	once	CAWRTTETYNSPLHF	TGTGCCTGGAGGACGACAGAAACATATAATTCACCCCTCCACTTT
TRBD1	TRBV19	TRBJ1-5	NA	CASSLGQGLRPQHF	TGTGCCAGTAGTTTAGGACAGGGACTTCGGCCCCAGCATTTT
NA	TRBV12-3/TRBV12-4	TRBJ1-1	NA	CASRTKGGTEAFF	TGTGCCAGCAGGACCAAAGGGGGCACTGAAGCTTTCTTT
TRBD1	TRBV27	TRBJ2-5	once	CASSWGTGNIETQYF	TGTGCCAGCAGTTGGGGGACAGGGAATATAGAGACCCAGTACTTC
NA	TRBV21-1	TRBJ1-1	NA	CASSKGGQGDTEAFF	TGTGCCAGCAGCAAAGGGGGGCAGGGGGACACTGAAGCTTTCTTT
NA	TRBV29-1	TRBJ2-3	once	CSVEDRTDTQYF	TGCAGCGTTGAAGATCGGACAGATACGCAGTATTTT
TRBD2	TRBV2	TRBJ2-1	few	CASRTSGLAGINEQFF	TGTGCCAGCAGGACCTCGGGACTAGCGGGGATCAATGAGCAGTTCTTC
TRBD2	TRBV2	TRBJ2-3	few	CASSFSGGDAIDTQYF	TGTGCCAGCAGTTTTAGCGGGGGGGATGCCATAGATACGCAGTATTTT
TRBD1	TRBV28	TRBJ1-2	NA	CAGTGGENYGYTF	TGTGCCGGGACAGGGGGCGAAAACTATGGCTACACCTTC
NA	TRBV3-1/TRBV3-2	TRBJ1-6	NA	CASSQGTAGSSPLHF	TGTGCCAGCAGCCAAGGGACCGCGGGCAGCTCACCCCTCCACTTT
NA	TRBV25-1	TRBJ1-1	NA	CASSESRANTEAFF	TGTGCCAGCAGTGAAAGCAGGGCGAACACTGAAGCTTTCTTT
NA	TRBV19	TRBJ2-2	NA	CASNNKNTGELFF	TGTGCCAGTAACAATAAGAACACCGGGGAGCTGTTTTTT
TRBD1	TRBV19	TRBJ1-5	NA	CASSGDRGSNQPQHF	TGTGCCAGTAGTGGTGACAGGGGAAGCAATCAGCCCCAGCATTTT
TRBD1	TRBV18	TRBJ2-1	NA	CASSPETGSSYNEQFF	TGTGCCAGCTCACCCGAGACAGGGAGCTCCTACAATGAGCAGTTCTTC
NA	TRBV6-5	TRBJ1-1	NA	CASRTYQGSTEAFF	TGTGCCAGCAGGACTTACCAGGGTTCGACTGAAGCTTTCTTT
TRBD1	TRBV7-2	TRBJ2-7	once	CASSPQGGGYEQYF	TGTGCCAGCAGTCCACAGGGGGGCGGGTACGAGCAGTACTTC
TRBD1	TRBV19	TRBJ1-5	NA	CASTPGTGGVQPQHF	TGTGCCAGTACACCCGGGACAGGGGGCGTTCAGCCCCAGCATTTT
NA	TRBV6-6	TRBJ2-7	NA	CASSYSNPGEYEQYF	TGTGCCAGCAGTTACTCTAACCCAGGGGAATACGAGCAGTACTTC
NA	TRBV5-1	TRBJ1-2	NA	CASSSGQNYGYTF	TGCGCCAGCAGCTCCGGACAGAACTATGGCTACACCTTC
NA	TRBV5-1	TRBJ2-3	NA	CASSSSGTDTQYF	TGCGCCAGCAGCTCCTCGGGCACAGATACGCAGTATTTT
NA	TRBV7-6	TRBJ2-1	few	CASSQATGGIYNEQFF	TGTGCCAGCAGCCAAGCGACAGGCGGTATCTACAATGAGCAGTTCTTC
TRBD1	TRBV5-1	TRBJ2-7	many	CASSLTGGYEQYF	TGCGCCAGCAGCCTTACAGGGGGCTACGAGCAGTACTTC
TRBD2	TRBV28	TRBJ2-6	few	CASSPGEGRPGANVLTF	TGTGCCAGCAGTCCGGGGGAGGGGAGACCTGGGGCCAACGTCCTGACTTTC
TRBD1	TRBV2	TRBJ1-1	NA	CASTHRTGPNTEAFF	TGTGCCAGCACACACAGGACAGGACCAAACACTGAAGCTTTCTTT
NA	TRBV5-5	TRBJ1-3	NA	CASSLGRGSSGNTIYF	TGTGCCAGCAGCCTAGGAAGGGGAAGCTCTGGAAACACCATATATTTT